This passage covers 18 T cell receptor beta chains from one sample sequenced in a study of fetal regulatory T cell absence and autoimmunity. Sequencing used immunoSEQ multiplex PCR; TCRdb keeps in-frame clones, though not all of them. Of about 95,000 clones in the sample, roughly 78% are singletons; the top ten hold 1.5% to 2%. The material sequenced was pancreas tissue. All receptors derive from a male donor with IPEX syndrome.

CDR3 in amino acids: CARSIAGQVAWANVLTF. In DNA form, the CDR3 reads TGTGCCAGATCTATAGCGGGACAGGTGGCGTGGGCCAACGTCCTGACTTTC. This chain joins TRBV2 and TRBJ2-6; the D call may be TRBD1 or TRBD2 (8 bases each). Germline CDR1 reads SNHLY; CDR2 reads FYNNEI. The CDR3 spans 17 residues. V lost 9 bases and J lost 5, with 23 bases in between.

The gene calls are TRBV11-3 and TRBJ1-2; 8 nucleotides agree with TRBD1. The ends lost 5 bases at V and 8 bases at J; junction bases unmatched: 10. Germline CDR1 SGHNT, CDR2 YENEEA. The CDR3 extends over 14 amino acids. The CDR3 spells CASSRPGTGLGYTF. CDR3 bases: TGTGCCAGCAGCCGTCCCGGGACAGGTCTCGGCTACACCTTC.

This clone was counted a few times. J is TRBJ1-5 and V is TRBV10-1; no definite D call. The CDR3 totals 13 residues. Germline assignment: CDR1 WNHNN and CDR2 SYGVQD (reference sequence). V lost 6 bases and J lost 0, with 6 bases in between. The CDR3 DNA is TGCGCCAGCAGCGGGTATAGCAATCAGCCCCAGCATTTT. Amino acids: CASSGYSNQPQHF.

The rearrangement uses TRBV5-1 and TRBJ2-4; 7 nucleotides match TRBD2. Germline loops: CDR1 SGHRS, CDR2 YFSETQ. CDR3 length equals 16 residues. V lost 1 base and J lost 0; bases outside the gene matches: 4. The CDR3, as DNA: TGCGCCAGCAGCTTGTGGGTAGCGGGAGCCAAAAACATTCAGTACTTC. Amino acids: CASSLWVAGAKNIQYF.

J is TRBJ1-2 and V is TRBV11-3; weak D call: TRBD1 (5 bases). Germline values: CDR1 SGHNT, CDR2 YENEEA. CDR3 length: 13 amino acids. The V end lost 5 bases, the J end lost 7 bases, and 14 bases lay between the germline ends. Here the CDR3 DNA reads TGTGCCAGCAGCCGCACAGGAGTCGTTGGCTACACCTTC. It is translated as CASSRTGVVGYTF.

The chain carries TRBV9 and TRBJ2-2, with TRBD1 matching 10 bases. The CDR3 sequence is 18 residues long. CDR1 and CDR2 (germline): SGDLS, YYNGEE. The V gene end was trimmed by 4 bases and the J gene end by 3 bases; junction bases not matched to a gene: 12. In DNA, the CDR3 is TGTGCCAGCAGCTTACCGTCGGGACAGGGGAAGGACACCGGGGAGCTGTTTTTT. Translating gives CASSLPSGQGKDTGELFF.

The chain is built from TRBV9 and TRBJ1-2; TRBD1 is a possible D gene (5 bases). V lost 2 bases to trimming and J lost 4 bases, with 9 bases between them. Germline V CDR1 and CDR2: SGDLS, YYNGEE. This CDR3 is 13 amino acids long. This CDR3 reads CASSVGAPYGYTF. The CDR3, as DNA: TGTGCCAGCAGCGTTGGGGCGCCCTATGGCTACACCTTC.

The rearrangement links TRBV29-1 to TRBJ2-5; 9 bases fit TRBD2. Germline CDR1 SQVTM, CDR2 ANQGSEA. V shed 4 bases and J 3 bases; nucleotides not matched to a gene: 9. The CDR3 runs 15 residues. DNA for the CDR3: TGCAGCGTTGGTCAGCGGGAGGTTTTTAAAGAGACCCAGTACTTC. It yields the protein CSVGQREVFKETQYF.

The CDR3 sequence: CASSYSLVDGYTF. In nucleotides, the CDR3 is TGTGCCAGCAGTTACTCGCTCGTAGATGGCTACACCTTC. The V gene is TRBV6-6, the J gene TRBJ1-2, with D hard to call. There are 13 residues in the CDR3. Trimming removed 0 bases at V and 6 bases at J, with 8 bases between. Germline V gene sequence: CDR1 MNHNY, CDR2 SVGAGI (reference sequence).

The CDR3 region has the DNA TGTGCCAGCAGACAGGGGACGGTGGGCACTGAAGCTTTCTTT. Residues: CASRQGTVGTEAFF. V and J are TRBV6-6 and TRBJ1-1; 7 nucleotides agree with TRBD1. Looked up from germline, CDR1 is MNHNY and CDR2 is SVGAGI (reference sequence). CDR3 length equals 14 residues. The V and J ends lost 6 bases and 4 bases, in that order; junction bases with no gene match: 8.

This clone was picked up a small number of times. This rearrangement joins TRBV19 to TRBJ1-2, with 8 nucleotides matching TRBD1. The V segment lost 4 bases and the J segment 6 bases; nucleotides outside the gene matches: 4. The CDR3 loop spans 13 amino acids. Per the germline V gene, CDR1 is LNHDA and CDR2 is SQIVND (reference sequence). CDR3 sequence (DNA): TGTGCCAGTAGTAACCAGGGGGCGGATGGCTACACCTTC. Its protein product is CASSNQGADGYTF.

V is TRBV29-1 and J is TRBJ2-1, with TRBD2 identical over 12 bases. The V gene's germline CDR1 is SQVTM and CDR2 ANQGSEA. J lost 4 bases, V lost 5 bases, and 6 bases had no gene match. The CDR3 is 15 residues long. CDR3 coding DNA: TGCAGCGTTCTACTAGCGGGGGGTTTTTACAATGAGCAGTTCTTC. Translation gives CSVLLAGGFYNEQFF.

The rearrangement links TRBV6-4 to TRBJ2-2; a weak D match, TRBD2 (7 bases). Germline CDR1 is MRHNA and CDR2 is SNTAGT. Trimming stripped 6 bases from V and 4 bases from J, with 24 bases between. CDR3 size: 18 residues. CDR3 sequence (DNA): TGTGCCAGCAGCCGAGGGTCGCTAGCGGTACAGGGCACCGGGGAGCTGTTTTTT. It translates to CASSRGSLAVQGTGELFF.

This clone turned up a few times. J is TRBJ2-7 and V is TRBV5-4; 8 bases are a match to TRBD2. The CDR3 runs to 16 residues. Germline V lookup: CDR1 SGHNT, CDR2 YYREEE (reference sequence). V lost 3 bases and J lost 2; bases outside the gene matches: 10. The CDR3 here is CASSSTSGRGPYEQYF. The CDR3 coding sequence is TGTGCCAGCAGCTCCACAAGCGGGAGAGGGCCCTACGAGCAGTACTTC.

This clone was recorded only once. This rearrangement joins TRBV5-1 to TRBJ2-3, with D hard to call. CDR1 and CDR2 from the germline V gene are SGHRS and YFSETQ. V lost 0 bases to trimming and J lost 2 bases, with 7 bases between them. The CDR3 has 14 amino acids. CDR3 residues: CASSLGQDTDTQYF. The CDR3 bases are TGCGCCAGCAGCTTGGGGCAGGACACAGATACGCAGTATTTT.

The sample holds a few counts of this clone. The V call is TRBV10-3, the J call TRBJ2-7; 8 bases are shared with TRBD1. Germline CDR1 and CDR2: ENHRY and SYGVKD. The CDR3 spans 13 residues. The trim removed 6 bases at V and 4 bases at J, leaving 5 bases unmatched. The CDR3 nucleotides read TGTGCCATCAGCGGACAGGGTGGTTACGAGCAGTACTTC. Its translation: CAISGQGGYEQYF.

The V call is TRBV5-5, the J call TRBJ2-1; D tentatively reads TRBD1 or TRBD2 (5 bases each). The V gene's germline CDR1 is SGHKS and CDR2 YYEKEE (reference sequence). The CDR3 has 16 residues. Trimming shortened V by 4 bases and J by 0 bases, and 14 bases separated the two germline ends. CDR3 coding DNA: TGTGCCAGCAGCAGCCGGGACCCGAGCTCCTACAATGAGCAGTTCTTC. Translated: CASSSRDPSSYNEQFF.

The genes are TRBV12-1 and TRBJ2-3. TRBV12-1 is termed a pseudogene. CDR3 length: 10 amino acids. The CDR3 spells CASSTDTQYF. Written as DNA, the CDR3 is TGTGCCAGCAGCACAGATACGCAGTATTTT.